These 14 T cell receptor beta chains came from one sample sequenced in a study of blood T cells in healthy people across ages. A sample-barcoded 5' primer and a J-beta primer mix were used in a second PCR of roughly 7 to 12 cycles. TCRdb processed the 5' RACE reads anew with MiXCR; each CDR3 protein has one entry. Of some 1.5 million distinct CDR3 sequences listed, approximately 39% are singletons. The sample consisted of blood. The receptors come from a woman under 30 in good health.

This rearrangement joins TRBV28 to TRBJ2-3; D may be TRBD1 (6 bases). CDR3 length: 15 residues. Germline-derived CDR1 and CDR2 are MDHEN and SYDVKM. V shed 5 bases and J shed 2 bases, with 14 bases lying between them. The CDR3 protein is CASSGVGANTDTQYF. As DNA, the CDR3 is TGTGCCAGCAGTGGTGTGGGGGCCAACACAGATACGCAGTATTTT.

The chain joins TRBV20-1 to TRBJ1-5; no reliable D call. The V end was cut by 5 bases, the J end by 0 bases, with 17 bases between. Per the germline V gene, CDR1 is DFQATT and CDR2 is SNEGSKA (reference sequence). CDR3 length: 16 residues. In DNA, the CDR3 is TGCAGTGCTCAGCCACGGCTGGGTGATAGCAATCAGCCCCAGCATTTT. Protein: CSAQPRLGDSNQPQHF.

The genes are TRBV12-3 or TRBV12-4 and TRBJ2-5, with a possible D match to TRBD2 (6 bases). The CDR3 runs 15 residues. The ends were cut back, 9 bases at V and 1 base at J, with 18 bases in the middle. CDR3 nucleotide sequence: TGTGCCAGTAGAAACCGGGCGGGAACCCAAGAGACCCAGTACTTC. Protein sequence: CASRNRAGTQETQYF.

The rearrangement links TRBV20-1 to TRBJ2-2; perhaps TRBD1 as D (6 bases). The germline V gene encodes CDR1 DFQATT and CDR2 SNEGSKA (reference sequence). This CDR3 region has 13 residues. V was clipped by 5 bases and J by 1 base, with 8 bases between them. Here the CDR3 reads CSALGQNTGELFF. CDR3 in DNA: TGCAGTGCTCTGGGACAGAACACCGGGGAGCTGTTTTTT.

The chain joins TRBV4-3 to TRBJ2-7; 10 bases fit TRBD2. Germline-derived CDR1 and CDR2 are LGHNA and YSLEER. There are 17 residues in the CDR3. The V segment lost 0 bases and the J segment 2 bases; nucleotides outside the gene matches: 7. For the CDR3, the DNA is TGCGCCAGCAGCCAAGAAAGAACTAGCGGGGCCGCCTACGAGCAGTACTTC. Its protein product is CASSQERTSGAAYEQYF.

This rearrangement joins TRBV29-1 to TRBJ2-1, with TRBD1 matching 7 bases. The end of the DNA is better explained by TRBJ2-7, so the J call may be wrong. Germline V gene data show CDR1 as SQVTM and CDR2 as ANQGSEA. CDR3 length: 14 residues. DNA of the CDR3: TGCAGCATCTCCCGGGACAGATATTACAATGAGCAGTACTTC. Its protein product is CSISRDRYYNEQYF.

The chain couples TRBV13 to TRBJ2-3, with 10 bases identical to TRBD1. The CDR3 runs to 17 residues. V was clipped by 5 bases and J by 5 bases; unmatched bases: 13. The V gene's germline CDR1 is PRHDT and CDR2 FYEKMQ (reference sequence). As DNA, the CDR3 is TGTGCCAGCAGCCTATTCCAGGGGACAGGGGAGTTAGATACGCAGTATTTT. Its translation: CASSLFQGTGELDTQYF.

This clonotype occurred a few times. The CDR3 is CSARGSRYNQPQHF. In DNA, the CDR3 is TGCAGTGCTAGAGGGAGCAGGTACAATCAGCCCCAGCATTTT. V gene TRBV20-1 combines with J gene TRBJ1-5; no reliable D call. V gave up 1 base and J gave up 3 bases, with 10 bases separating them. The CDR3 covers 14 residues. The V gene's germline CDR1 is DFQATT and CDR2 SNEGSKA (reference sequence).

This clonotype was found a few times. The chain uses TRBV12-3 or TRBV12-4 and TRBJ2-5, with D hard to call. This CDR3 is 13 amino acids long. Trimming took off 5 bases at V and 2 bases at J, with 9 bases between the two ends. As DNA, the CDR3 is TGTGCCAGCAGTGGGTACCAACAAGAGACCCAGTACTTC. Residues: CASSGYQQETQYF.

In this sample, this clonotype turned up many times. The rearrangement joins TRBV29-1 to TRBJ2-1; D is ambiguous. V was cut by 4 bases and J by 7 bases, with 11 bases left in between. Germline CDR1 and CDR2: SQVTM and ANQGSEA. This CDR3 has 12 residues. CDR3 DNA sequence: TGCAGCGTTGTTAAAGTGGTGAATGAGCAGTTCTTC. It yields the protein CSVVKVVNEQFF.

A few counts support this clonotype. J is TRBJ1-1 and V is TRBV4-2; D is possibly TRBD1 (6 bases). The CDR3 covers 16 residues. Germline lookup yields CDR1 LGHNA and CDR2 YNFKEQ. The germline V and J ends were trimmed by 1 base and 1 base, with 13 bases remaining between them. The CDR3 is CASSQGRGEANTEAFF. In DNA, the CDR3 is TGTGCCAGCAGCCAAGGAAGGGGGGAGGCGAACACTGAAGCTTTCTTT.

This clonotype was detected only a few times. This rearrangement joins TRBV20-1 to TRBJ2-1, with 9 nucleotides matching TRBD2. The CDR3 totals 13 residues. Germline CDR1 and CDR2: DFQATT and SNEGSKA (reference sequence). With V trimmed by 0 bases and J by 13 bases, 7 bases remained unmatched. The CDR3 DNA reads as TGCAGTGCTAGAGAAGGCCTAGCGGGAATACAGTTCTTC. It yields the protein CSAREGLAGIQFF.

CDR3 loop: CASTASGANVLTF. The CDR3 bases are TGTGCCAGTACGGCCTCTGGGGCCAACGTCCTGACTTTC. The V call is TRBV19, the J call TRBJ2-6, with D unresolved. This CDR3 spans 13 amino acids. V was pared by 7 bases and J by 0 bases, with 4 bases between. Germline V gene data show CDR1 as LNHDA and CDR2 as SQIVND (reference sequence).

The table lists this clonotype with a few counts. The V and J genes are TRBV7-9 and TRBJ1-2; D call uncertain. Germline V gives CDR1 SEHNR, CDR2 FQNEAQ (reference sequence). With 3 bases removed from V and 0 bases from J, the gap between germline ends came to 11 bases. This CDR3 spans 15 amino acids. The CDR3 bases are TGTGCCAGCAGCTTTCAGCAGGTCTCTAACTATGGCTACACCTTC. Translated: CASSFQQVSNYGYTF.